These 20 T cell receptor beta chains came from one sample sequenced in a study of blood T cell repertoires in COVID-19. Sequenced by immunoSEQ multiplex PCR; TCRdb stores in-frame clones only, minus some. The sample holds roughly 98,000 clones, 85% to 95% seen once. The sample was peripheral blood. The receptor set was obtained from a woman in her fifties or sixties with active COVID-19.

The chain has TRBV5-1 and TRBJ2-1, with 7 bases aligning to TRBD1. Germline CDR1 reads SGHRS; CDR2 reads YFSETQ. V dropped 0 bases and J dropped 10; count of bases not matched to a gene: 7. There are 14 residues in the CDR3. The DNA for the CDR3 is TGCGCCAGCAGCTTGGGGGACAGCGGTGGCGAGCAGTTCTTC. Translation gives CASSLGDSGGEQFF. The variable domain in full, completed from reference TRBV5-1 and TRBJ2-1, reads KAGVTQTPRYLIKTRGQQVTLSCSPISGHRSVSWYQQTPGQGLQFLFEYFSETQRNKGNFPGRFSGRQFSNSRSEMNVSTLELGDSALYLCASSLGDSGGEQFFGPGTRLTVL.

The chain links TRBV4-3 to TRBJ2-1, with 10 bases fitting TRBD1. Germline CDR1 reads LGHNA; CDR2 reads YSLEER. This CDR3 comprises 16 residues. The V segment lost 0 bases and the J segment 9 bases; nucleotides outside the gene matches: 8. Here the CDR3 DNA reads TGCGCCAGCAGCCAAGATGTGACAGGGGGCTTGGGTGAGCAGTTCTTC. Translating gives CASSQDVTGGLGEQFF.

The rearrangement joins TRBV30 to TRBJ2-1, with a possible D match to TRBD1 (6 bases). CDR1 is GTSNPN, CDR2 SVGIG, per germline (reference sequence). V lost 2 bases and J 5 bases, leaving 7 bases between the germline ends. The CDR3 is made up of 12 amino acids. The CDR3 here is CAWSHRDNEQFF. The CDR3 DNA sequence: TGTGCCTGGAGTCACAGGGACAATGAGCAGTTCTTC.

The rearrangement uses TRBV19 and TRBJ2-1; 9 nucleotides line up with TRBD1. CDR3 size: 16 residues. V trimming: 5 bases; J trimming: 4 bases; junction bases outside the gene matches: 9. Germline CDR1 LNHDA, CDR2 SQIVND (reference sequence). DNA for the CDR3: TGTGCCAGTAGTCGTCCGACAGGGGGAATATACAATGAGCAGTTCTTC. It yields the protein CASSRPTGGIYNEQFF.

The chain carries TRBV5-5 and TRBJ2-2; 10 positions agree with TRBD1. V lost 4 bases, J lost 6 bases, and 9 bases stayed unmatched. This CDR3 region has 16 residues. The germline gives CDR1 SGHKS, CDR2 YYEKEE (reference sequence). The DNA for the CDR3 is TGTGCCAGCAGCCACCGACAGGGGGCGCGTGCCGGGGAGCTGTTTTTT. Translating it yields CASSHRQGARAGELFF. Supplemented by reference TRBV5-5 and TRBJ2-2, the full variable domain reads DAGVTQSPTHLIKTRGQQVTLRCSPISGHKSVSWYQQVLGQGPQFIFQYYEKEERGRGNFPDRFSARQFPNYSSELNVNALLLGDSALYLCASSHRQGARAGELFFGEGSRLTVL.

The CDR3 DNA follows: TGTGCCACCAGTGATTTAGAGGGGGCGGGCACAGATACGCAGTATTTT. Its translation is CATSDLEGAGTDTQYF. The V call is TRBV24-1, the J call TRBJ2-3, with 7 bases matching TRBD1. Germline assignment: CDR1 KGHDR and CDR2 SFDVKD. The V segment lost 1 base and the J segment 1 base; nucleotides outside the gene matches: 4. The CDR3 runs 16 residues.

In DNA form, the CDR3 reads TGTGCCAGCAGCGGTGGACAGGGGAGTTATAATTCACCCCTCCACTTT. Translation gives CASSGGQGSYNSPLHF. The chain combines TRBV9 with TRBJ1-6; 9 nucleotides match TRBD1. Germline V gives CDR1 SGDLS, CDR2 YYNGEE. The V segment lost 3 bases and the J segment 4 bases; nucleotides outside the gene matches: 5. There are 16 residues in the CDR3.

The V call is TRBV27, the J call TRBJ2-4; TRBD2 aligns across 14 bases. There are 16 residues in the CDR3. The V segment lost 5 bases and the J segment 4 bases; nucleotides outside the gene matches: 4. Germline CDR1 MNHEY, CDR2 SMNVEV (reference sequence). CDR3 nucleotides: TGTGCCAGCAGTCCAGGGACTAGCGGGGGAAAAAACATTCAGTACTTC. It is translated as CASSPGTSGGKNIQYF.

V usage is TRBV7-2 and J usage is TRBJ2-2, with TRBD2 identical over 7 bases. The length of the CDR3 is 16 residues. J lost 6 bases, V lost 0 bases, and 7 bases had no gene match. Germline lookup yields CDR1 SGHTA and CDR2 FQGNSA. CDR3 region: CASSLARGSWSGELFF. DNA for the CDR3: TGTGCCAGCAGCTTAGCGCGGGGGTCCTGGTCCGGGGAGCTGTTTTTT.

This clone was detected only once. The chain employs TRBV6-5 and TRBJ1-2; the match to TRBD1 covers 8 bases. With 5 bases clipped from V and 2 bases from J, the junction kept 7 bases outside the gene matches. The CDR3 totals 15 residues. Germline V CDR1 and CDR2: MNHEY, SVGAGI. The CDR3 DNA reads as TGTGCCAGCAGTCCCGGGACAGGTTCGAACTATGGCTACACCTTC. This translates into CASSPGTGSNYGYTF.

This clone was counted between two and nine times. The chain uses TRBV20-1 and TRBJ1-5; D is unclear. Germline V gene lookup returns CDR1 DFQATT and CDR2 SNEGSKA (reference sequence). The CDR3 runs to 14 residues. The V end was cut by 3 bases, the J end by 2 bases, with 11 bases between. The CDR3 DNA is TGCAGTGCTAGTCCGGGAAGTGGCAATCAGCCCCAGCATTTT. Translating gives CSASPGSGNQPQHF.

The CDR3 coding sequence is TGTGCCAGCAGCTTATTGGGCTCGAACACCGGGGAGCTGTTTTTT. Protein: CASSLLGSNTGELFF. The chain employs TRBV7-2 and TRBJ2-2; D uncertain. This CDR3 is built from 15 residues. V shed 2 bases and J shed 0 bases, with 7 bases lying between them. Germline CDR1 and CDR2: SGHTA and FQGNSA.

Only a few counts were recorded for this clone. V gene TRBV18 combines with J gene TRBJ2-7, with 7 bases identical to TRBD1. Unmatched junction bases numbered 4, after V lost 3 bases and J lost 2 bases. The germline gives CDR1 KGHSH, CDR2 LQKENI. The CDR3 length is 14 residues. Written as DNA, the CDR3 is TGTGCCAGCTCACCCCAGGGACAGACCTACGAGCAGTACTTC. Protein product: CASSPQGQTYEQYF.

The V gene is TRBV7-2, the J gene TRBJ2-3; 9 nucleotides match TRBD2. The germline CDR1 and CDR2 sequences are SGHTA and FQGNSA. This CDR3 region has 15 residues. The junction had 3 bases not matched to a gene; V was cut back by 3 bases and J by 2 bases. In DNA form, the CDR3 reads TGTGCCAGCAGCTTGGGACTAGCCTTCACAGATACGCAGTATTTT. This codes for CASSLGLAFTDTQYF.

This chain connects TRBV7-2 to TRBJ2-1, with TRBD2 as a possible D gene (6 bases). Germline lookup yields CDR1 SGHTA and CDR2 FQGNSA. The CDR3 sequence is 15 residues long. Trimming removed 1 base from V and 4 bases from J, with 11 bases in between. The CDR3 region has the DNA TGTGCCAGCAGCTTAGACCTAGGGACTTACAATGAGCAGTTCTTC. It yields the protein CASSLDLGTYNEQFF.

The chain carries TRBV19 and TRBJ1-5, with 7 positions matching TRBD1. The CDR3 consists of 15 residues. Looked up from germline, CDR1 is LNHDA and CDR2 is SQIVND (reference sequence). Germline trimming cut 6 bases from V and 2 bases from J; bases unmatched to any gene: 7. The CDR3 DNA follows: TGTGCCAGTAGGAACAGGGGACAAGGCAATCAGCCCCAGCATTTT. This translates into CASRNRGQGNQPQHF.

The genes are TRBV18 and TRBJ2-3; 16 bases align to TRBD2. Germline CDR1 and CDR2: KGHSH and LQKENI. Unmatched junction bases numbered 6, after V lost 5 bases and J lost 4 bases. The CDR3 is made up of 17 amino acids. CDR3 in DNA: TGTGCCAGCTCAACCGGGACTAGCGGGAGGGGCGCAGATACGCAGTATTTT. It translates to CASSTGTSGRGADTQYF. Together with reference TRBV18 and TRBJ2-3, the CDR3 gives the full variable domain: NAGVMQNPRHLVRRRGQEARLRCSPMKGHSHVYWYRQLPEEGLKFMVYLQKENIIDESGMPKERFSAEFPKEGPSILRIQQVVRGDSAAYFCASSTGTSGRGADTQYFGPGTRLTVL.

The chain combines TRBV19 with TRBJ2-5; TRBD1 matches 7 bases. CDR1 is LNHDA, CDR2 SQIVND, per germline (reference sequence). The CDR3 extends over 14 amino acids. V lost 7 bases and J lost 3; bases outside the gene matches: 8. This CDR3 reads CASTEGARKETQYF. The DNA of the CDR3 is TGTGCCAGTACTGAGGGGGCGCGGAAAGAGACCCAGTACTTC.

This chain connects TRBV5-4 to TRBJ2-1, with D possibly being TRBD2 (7 bases). The CDR3 has 15 amino acids. V was cut by 0 bases and J by 7 bases, with 14 bases left in between. The germline V gene encodes CDR1 SGHNT and CDR2 YYREEE (reference sequence). In DNA, the CDR3 is TGTGCCAGCAGCTTGGTAGGGGGGGGCGGGAATGAGCAGTTCTTC. This encodes CASSLVGGGGNEQFF.

The genes are TRBV5-1 and TRBJ2-1; the match to TRBD2 covers 9 bases. The CDR3 extends over 14 amino acids. From germline, CDR1 is SGHRS and CDR2 YFSETQ. V was pared by 3 bases and J by 7 bases, with 5 bases of the junction left unmatched. The CDR3 loop reads CASSSRAGGNEQFF. The CDR3 DNA sequence: TGCGCCAGCAGCTCCCGGGCGGGAGGGAATGAGCAGTTCTTC.